This TCR beta chain comes out of a study of T cells in tumors after PD-1 blockade. Germline-derived CDR1 and CDR2 are MNHEY and SVGAGI. V was clipped by 8 bases and J by 4 bases, with 2 bases between them. The CDR3 runs 10 residues. TCRdb's copy holds only in-frame clones and misses some; the assay was immunoSEQ multiplex PCR. Among over 30,000 clones, more than 70% were seen once, and the ten largest hold around 35%. The source of this sequence is a human donor with basal cell carcinoma. The chain carries TRBV6-5 and TRBJ1-4, with unresolved D. Sequenced here: PBMCs, sampled before anti-PD-1 treatment. CDR3 bases: TGTGCCAGCGGTAATGAAAAACTGTTTTTT. The encoded protein is CASGNEKLFF.